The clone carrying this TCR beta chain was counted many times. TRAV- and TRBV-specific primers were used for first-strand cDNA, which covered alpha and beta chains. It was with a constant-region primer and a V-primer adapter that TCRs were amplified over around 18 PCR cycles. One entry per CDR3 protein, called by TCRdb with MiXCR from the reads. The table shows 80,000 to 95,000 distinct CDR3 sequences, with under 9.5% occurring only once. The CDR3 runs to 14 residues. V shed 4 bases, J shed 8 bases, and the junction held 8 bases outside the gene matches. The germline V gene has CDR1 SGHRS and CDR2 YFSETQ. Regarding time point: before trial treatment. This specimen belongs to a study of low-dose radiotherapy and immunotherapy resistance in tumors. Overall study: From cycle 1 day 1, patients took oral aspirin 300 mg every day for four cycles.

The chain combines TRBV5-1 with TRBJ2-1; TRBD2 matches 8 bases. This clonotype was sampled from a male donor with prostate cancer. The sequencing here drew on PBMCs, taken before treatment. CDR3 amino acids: CASSPGTGGDEQFF. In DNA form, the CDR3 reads TGCGCCAGCAGCCCCGGGACGGGGGGGGATGAGCAGTTCTTC.